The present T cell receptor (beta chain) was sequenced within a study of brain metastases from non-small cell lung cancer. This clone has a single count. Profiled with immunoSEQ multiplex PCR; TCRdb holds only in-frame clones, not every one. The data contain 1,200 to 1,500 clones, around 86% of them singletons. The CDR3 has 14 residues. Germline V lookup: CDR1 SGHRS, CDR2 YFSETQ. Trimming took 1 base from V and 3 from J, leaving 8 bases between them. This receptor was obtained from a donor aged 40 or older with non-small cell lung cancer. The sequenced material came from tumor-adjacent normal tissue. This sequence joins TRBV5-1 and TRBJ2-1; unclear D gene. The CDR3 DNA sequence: TGCGCCAGCAGCTTGTCGGGTTTCTACAATGAGCAGTTCTTC. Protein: CASSLSGFYNEQFF.